Listed here are 9 T cell receptor beta chains from one sample, sequenced in a study of shared clonotypes between healthy human individuals. The table came from immunoSEQ multiplex PCR; TCRdb's copy has only in-frame clones and leaves some out. The table has about 2.4 million clones, over 85% seen once. The sample consisted of naive CD4+ T cells from PBMCs. Subset in this sample: CD45RA+ positively selected. Source of these receptors: a man aged 18 to 29 in good health. Some clones in this sample may be carry-over from other donors' samples.

This clone was seen more than once but under ten times. The V gene is TRBV6-5, the J gene TRBJ2-5; TRBD1 agrees at 8 bases. V trimming: 6 bases; J trimming: 0 bases; junction bases outside the gene matches: 6. The CDR3 consists of 15 residues. Germline V gives CDR1 MNHEY, CDR2 SVGAGI. As DNA, the CDR3 is TGTGCCAGCAGCAGGGGACAGGTAAACCAAGAGACCCAGTACTTC. Protein sequence: CASSRGQVNQETQYF.

This chain links TRBV6-1 with TRBJ1-1; 9 nucleotides align to TRBD1. This CDR3 comprises 13 residues. V dropped 10 bases and J dropped 4; count of bases not matched to a gene: 7. Germline assignment: CDR1 MNHNS and CDR2 SASEGT. The CDR3 region is CATKVQGATEAFF. CDR3 nucleotide sequence: TGTGCCACCAAGGTACAGGGGGCCACTGAAGCTTTCTTT.

The rearrangement links TRBV5-1 to TRBJ1-1; tentatively, D is TRBD1 (5 bases). The germline V gene has CDR1 SGHRS and CDR2 YFSETQ. V was cut by 0 bases and J by 11 bases, with 17 bases left in between. The CDR3 loop spans 14 amino acids. Here the CDR3 reads CASSLARSREGAFF. The DNA of the CDR3 is TGCGCCAGCAGCTTGGCCCGTAGCAGGGAGGGGGCTTTCTTT.

This clone showed up just once. The sample has other DNA sequences that encode this CDR3 too. The CDR3 loop reads CASSLAGGFTEAFF. The CDR3 coding sequence is TGCGCCAGCAGCTTGGCTGGGGGCTTCACTGAAGCTTTCTTT. This chain uses TRBV5-1 with TRBJ1-1; a weak D match, TRBD1 (6 bases). This CDR3 is 14 amino acids long. Trimming pared 0 bases from V and 4 bases from J, leaving 10 bases between. Germline CDR1 reads SGHRS; CDR2 reads YFSETQ.

The V gene is TRBV28, the J gene TRBJ2-7, with a weak D call TRBD1 (5 bases). V lost 5 bases, J lost 2 bases, and 16 bases lay in between. The germline V gene encodes CDR1 MDHEN and CDR2 SYDVKM. The CDR3 runs 15 residues. In DNA, the CDR3 is TGTGCCAGCAGTCAGGGTGCCGGCTCCCCCTACGAGCAGTACTTC. Its translation: CASSQGAGSPYEQYF.

The rearrangement links TRBV7-2 to TRBJ2-1, with 15 nucleotides matching TRBD2. The length of the CDR3 is 18 residues. Looked up from germline, CDR1 is SGHTA and CDR2 is FQGNSA. V shed 5 bases, J shed 8 bases, and the junction held 13 bases outside the gene matches. The CDR3, as DNA: TGTGCCAGCAGCCCCCAAGGACTAGCGGGAGGGCCTCGCGATGAGCAGTTCTTC. Its translation: CASSPQGLAGGPRDEQFF.

The V call is TRBV25-1, the J call TRBJ2-5; the match to TRBD2 covers 7 bases. CDR3 length: 15 amino acids. The V gene's germline CDR1 is MGHDK and CDR2 SYGVNS. V shed 2 bases, J shed 0 bases, and the junction held 3 bases outside the gene matches. The CDR3 reads CASSEVAGHQETQYF. The CDR3 region has the DNA TGTGCCAGCAGTGAAGTAGCGGGCCACCAAGAGACCCAGTACTTC.

This sequence joins TRBV5-1 and TRBJ2-7; 7 bases agree with TRBD1. The CDR3 length is 15 residues. Germline lookup yields CDR1 SGHRS and CDR2 YFSETQ. Germline trimming cut 4 bases from V and 3 bases from J; bases unmatched to any gene: 10. Here the CDR3 DNA reads TGCGCCAGCAGCCCCCGGACAGGATTACTCTACGAGCAGTACTTC. Encoded protein: CASSPRTGLLYEQYF.

This clone appeared a single time. Different DNA sequences within this sample yield the same CDR3. V and J are TRBV7-9 and TRBJ2-1; 8 bases match TRBD1. The CDR3 contains 15 residues. J lost 1 base, V lost 5 bases, and 4 bases had no gene match. Germline V CDR1 and CDR2: SEHNR, FQNEAQ (reference sequence). For the CDR3, the DNA is TGTGCCAGCAGCCTCGGACAGGGATCCTACAATGAGCAGTTCTTC. Residues: CASSLGQGSYNEQFF.